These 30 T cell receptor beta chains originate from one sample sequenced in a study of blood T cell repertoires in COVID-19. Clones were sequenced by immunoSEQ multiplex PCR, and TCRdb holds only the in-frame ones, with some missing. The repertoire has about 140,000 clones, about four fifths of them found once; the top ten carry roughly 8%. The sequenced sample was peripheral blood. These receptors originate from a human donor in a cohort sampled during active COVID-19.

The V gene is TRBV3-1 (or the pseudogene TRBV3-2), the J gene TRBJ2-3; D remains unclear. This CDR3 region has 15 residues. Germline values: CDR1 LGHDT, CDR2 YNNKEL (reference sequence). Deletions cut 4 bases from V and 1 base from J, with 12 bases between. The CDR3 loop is CASSPSSSGTDTQYF. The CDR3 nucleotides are TGTGCCAGCAGCCCCTCCTCGTCAGGCACAGATACGCAGTATTTT.

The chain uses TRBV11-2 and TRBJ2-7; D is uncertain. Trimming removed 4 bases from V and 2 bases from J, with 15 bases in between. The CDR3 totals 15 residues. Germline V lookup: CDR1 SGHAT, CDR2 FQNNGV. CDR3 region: CASSSSLGPAYEQYF. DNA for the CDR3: TGTGCCAGCAGCTCCTCCCTAGGCCCGGCCTACGAGCAGTACTTC.

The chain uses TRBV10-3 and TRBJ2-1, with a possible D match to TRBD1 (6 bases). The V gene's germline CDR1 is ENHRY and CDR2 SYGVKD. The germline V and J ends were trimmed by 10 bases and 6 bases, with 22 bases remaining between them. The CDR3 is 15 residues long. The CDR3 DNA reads TGTGCCACCGAGGGGGTCGGAGGAGTGGGCAATGAGCAGTTCTTC. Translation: CATEGVGGVGNEQFF.

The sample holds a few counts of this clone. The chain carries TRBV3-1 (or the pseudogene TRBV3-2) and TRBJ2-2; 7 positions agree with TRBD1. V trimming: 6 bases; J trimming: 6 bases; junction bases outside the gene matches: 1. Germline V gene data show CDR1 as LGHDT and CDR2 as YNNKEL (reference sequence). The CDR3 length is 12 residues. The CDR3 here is CASRRGPGELFF. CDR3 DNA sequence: TGTGCCAGCAGGAGGGGGCCCGGGGAGCTGTTTTTT.

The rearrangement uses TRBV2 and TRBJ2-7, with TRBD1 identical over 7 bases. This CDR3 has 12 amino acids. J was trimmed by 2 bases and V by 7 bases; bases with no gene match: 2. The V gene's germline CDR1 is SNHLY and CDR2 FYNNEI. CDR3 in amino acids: CASTRGTYEQYF. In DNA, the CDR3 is TGTGCCAGCACCAGGGGGACCTACGAGCAGTACTTC.

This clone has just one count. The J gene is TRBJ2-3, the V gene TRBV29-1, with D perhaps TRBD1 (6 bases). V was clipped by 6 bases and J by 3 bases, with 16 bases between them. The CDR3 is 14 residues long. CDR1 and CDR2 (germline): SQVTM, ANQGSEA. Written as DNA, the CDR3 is TGCAGCGTGGGTCTCAGGGGCGGGACAGATACGCAGTATTTT. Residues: CSVGLRGGTDTQYF.

CDR3 in amino acids: CASSLDTGYYGYTF. DNA of the CDR3: TGCGCCAGCAGCTTGGACACAGGTTACTATGGCTACACCTTC. This chain uses TRBV5-1 with TRBJ1-2; tentative D call: TRBD1 (5 bases). V was shortened by 0 bases and J by 3 bases, with 9 bases between the two germline ends. Per the germline V gene, CDR1 is SGHRS and CDR2 is YFSETQ. The CDR3 loop spans 14 amino acids.

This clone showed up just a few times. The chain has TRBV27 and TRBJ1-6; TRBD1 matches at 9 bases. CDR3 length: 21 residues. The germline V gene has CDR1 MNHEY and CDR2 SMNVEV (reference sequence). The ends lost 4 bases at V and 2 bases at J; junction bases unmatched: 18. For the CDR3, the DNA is TGTGCCAGCAGTTATGACCCCACAGGGGGCGACCTAAGGCCCTATAATTCACCCCTCCACTTT. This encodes CASSYDPTGGDLRPYNSPLHF.

CDR3 region: CASSSTGQGQGETQYF. Here the CDR3 DNA reads TGCGCCAGCAGCTCCACGGGACAGGGGCAGGGGGAGACCCAGTACTTC. V and J are TRBV5-1 and TRBJ2-5; TRBD1 matches 10 bases. The V gene's germline CDR1 is SGHRS and CDR2 YFSETQ. This CDR3 has 16 residues. V dropped 3 bases and J dropped 5; count of bases not matched to a gene: 10.

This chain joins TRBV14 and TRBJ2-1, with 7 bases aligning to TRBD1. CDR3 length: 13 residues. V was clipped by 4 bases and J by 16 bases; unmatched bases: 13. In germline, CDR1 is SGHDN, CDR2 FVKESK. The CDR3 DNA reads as TGTGCCAGCAGCCCCTTCGGGGACAGTCACGTATTCTTC. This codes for CASSPFGDSHVFF.

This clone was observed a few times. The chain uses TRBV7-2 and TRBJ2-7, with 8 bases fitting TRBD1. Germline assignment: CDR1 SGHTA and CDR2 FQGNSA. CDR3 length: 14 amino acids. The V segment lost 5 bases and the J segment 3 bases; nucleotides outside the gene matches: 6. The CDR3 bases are TGTGCCAGCAGCCTCAACAGGGGGAACTACGAGCAGTACTTC. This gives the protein CASSLNRGNYEQYF. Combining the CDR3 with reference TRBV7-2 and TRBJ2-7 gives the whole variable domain GAGVSQSPSNKVTEKGKDVELRCDPISGHTALYWYRQSLGQGLEFLIYFQGNSAPDKSGLPSDRFSAERTGGSVSTLTIQRTQQEDSAVYLCASSLNRGNYEQYFGPGTRLTVT.

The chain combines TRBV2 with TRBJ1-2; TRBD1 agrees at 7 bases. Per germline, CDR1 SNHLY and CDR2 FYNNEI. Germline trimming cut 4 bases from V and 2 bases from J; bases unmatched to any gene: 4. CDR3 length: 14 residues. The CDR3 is CASSGQGRNYGYTF. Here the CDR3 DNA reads TGTGCCAGCAGTGGACAGGGCCGCAACTATGGCTACACCTTC.

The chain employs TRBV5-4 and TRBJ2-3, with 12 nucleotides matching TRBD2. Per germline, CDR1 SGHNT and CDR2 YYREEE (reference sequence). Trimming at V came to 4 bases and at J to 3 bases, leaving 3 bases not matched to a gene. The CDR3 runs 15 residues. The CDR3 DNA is TGTGCCAGCAGCCGGACTAGCGGGGTTACAGATACGCAGTATTTT. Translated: CASSRTSGVTDTQYF.

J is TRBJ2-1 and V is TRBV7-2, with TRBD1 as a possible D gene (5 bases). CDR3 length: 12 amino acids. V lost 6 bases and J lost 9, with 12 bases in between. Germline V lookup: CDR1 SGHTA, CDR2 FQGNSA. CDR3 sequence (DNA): TGTGCCAGCAGTTTACAGGCTGGTGAGCAGTTCTTC. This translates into CASSLQAGEQFF.

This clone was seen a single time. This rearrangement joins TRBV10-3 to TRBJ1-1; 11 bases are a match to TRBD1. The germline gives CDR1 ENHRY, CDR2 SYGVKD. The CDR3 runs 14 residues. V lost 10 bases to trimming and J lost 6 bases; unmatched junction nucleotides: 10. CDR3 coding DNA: TGTGCCACCACCGGGGGACAGGGGGACGCTGAAGCTTTCTTT. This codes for CATTGGQGDAEAFF.

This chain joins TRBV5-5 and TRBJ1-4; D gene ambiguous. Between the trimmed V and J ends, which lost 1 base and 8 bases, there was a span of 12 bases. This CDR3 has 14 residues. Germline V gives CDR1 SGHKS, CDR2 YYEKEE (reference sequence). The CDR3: CASSLSGVLEKLFF. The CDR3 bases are TGTGCCAGCAGCTTGTCCGGGGTTTTAGAAAAACTGTTTTTT.

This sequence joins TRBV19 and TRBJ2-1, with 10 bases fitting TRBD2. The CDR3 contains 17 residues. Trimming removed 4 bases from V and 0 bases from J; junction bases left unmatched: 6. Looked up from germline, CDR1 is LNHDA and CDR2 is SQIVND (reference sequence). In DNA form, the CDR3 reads TGTGCCAGTAGTAACCAAGCGGGGGGGATCTCCTACAATGAGCAGTTCTTC. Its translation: CASSNQAGGISYNEQFF.

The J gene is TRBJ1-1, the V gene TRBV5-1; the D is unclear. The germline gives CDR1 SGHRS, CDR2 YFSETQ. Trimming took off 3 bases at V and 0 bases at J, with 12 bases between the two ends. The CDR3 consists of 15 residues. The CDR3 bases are TGCGCCAGCAGCTGGTCAGAACACATGAACACTGAAGCTTTCTTT. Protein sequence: CASSWSEHMNTEAFF.

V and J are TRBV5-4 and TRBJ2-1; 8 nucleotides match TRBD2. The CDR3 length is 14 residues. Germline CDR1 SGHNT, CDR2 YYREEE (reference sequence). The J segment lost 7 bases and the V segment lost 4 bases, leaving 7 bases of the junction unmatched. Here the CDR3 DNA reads TGTGCCAGCAGCCCGGGGGGGCGAGAGAATGAGCAGTTCTTC. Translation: CASSPGGRENEQFF.

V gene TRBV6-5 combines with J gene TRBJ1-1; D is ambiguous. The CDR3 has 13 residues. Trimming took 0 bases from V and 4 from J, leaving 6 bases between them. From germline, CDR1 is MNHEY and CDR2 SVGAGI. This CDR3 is CASSYSHSTEAFF. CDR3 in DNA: TGTGCCAGCAGTTACTCGCATAGCACTGAAGCTTTCTTT.

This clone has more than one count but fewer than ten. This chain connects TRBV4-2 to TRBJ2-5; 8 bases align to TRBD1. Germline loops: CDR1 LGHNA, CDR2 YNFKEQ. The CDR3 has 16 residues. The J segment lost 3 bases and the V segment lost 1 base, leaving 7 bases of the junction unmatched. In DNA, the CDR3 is TGTGCCAGCAGCCAAGGGGCGAAGGACAGGGAAGAGACCCAGTACTTC. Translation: CASSQGAKDREETQYF.

The CDR3 DNA reads as TGTGCCAGTAGACAGGGGAGTAGTGAAAAACTGTTTTTT. Translation gives CASRQGSSEKLFF. The chain is built from TRBV19 and TRBJ1-4; TRBD1 agrees at 7 bases. The CDR3 totals 13 residues. After removal of 6 bases from V and 7 bases from J, the junction contained 5 bases not matched to a gene. The germline CDR1 and CDR2 sequences are LNHDA and SQIVND (reference sequence).

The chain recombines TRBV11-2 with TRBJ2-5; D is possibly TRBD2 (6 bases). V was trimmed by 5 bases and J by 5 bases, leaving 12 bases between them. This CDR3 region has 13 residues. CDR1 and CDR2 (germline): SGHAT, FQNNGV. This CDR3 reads CASSPPGRETQYF. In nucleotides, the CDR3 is TGTGCCAGCAGCCCCCCAGGGAGGGAGACCCAGTACTTC.

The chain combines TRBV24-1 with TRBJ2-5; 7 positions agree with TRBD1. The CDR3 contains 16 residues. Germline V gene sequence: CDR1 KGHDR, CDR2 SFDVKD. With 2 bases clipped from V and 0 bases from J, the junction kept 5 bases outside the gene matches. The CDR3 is CATSDSPGQDQETQYF. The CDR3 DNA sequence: TGTGCCACCAGTGATTCCCCCGGACAGGACCAAGAGACCCAGTACTTC.

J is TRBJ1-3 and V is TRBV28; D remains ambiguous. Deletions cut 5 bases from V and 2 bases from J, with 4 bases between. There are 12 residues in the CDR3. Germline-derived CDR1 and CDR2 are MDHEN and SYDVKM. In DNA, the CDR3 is TGTGCCAGCAGTCTCCCTGGAAACACCATATATTTT. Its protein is CASSLPGNTIYF.

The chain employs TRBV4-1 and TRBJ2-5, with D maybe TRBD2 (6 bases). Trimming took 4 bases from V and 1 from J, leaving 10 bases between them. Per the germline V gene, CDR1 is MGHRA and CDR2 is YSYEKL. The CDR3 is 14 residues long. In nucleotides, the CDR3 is TGCGCCAGCAGCCGCGGGATGCTCCAAGAGACCCAGTACTTC. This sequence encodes CASSRGMLQETQYF.

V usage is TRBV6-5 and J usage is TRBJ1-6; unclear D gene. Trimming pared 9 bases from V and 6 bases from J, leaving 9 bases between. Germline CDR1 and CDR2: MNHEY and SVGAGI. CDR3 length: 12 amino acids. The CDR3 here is CASANFNSPLHF. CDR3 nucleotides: TGTGCCAGTGCGAATTTTAATTCACCCCTCCACTTT.

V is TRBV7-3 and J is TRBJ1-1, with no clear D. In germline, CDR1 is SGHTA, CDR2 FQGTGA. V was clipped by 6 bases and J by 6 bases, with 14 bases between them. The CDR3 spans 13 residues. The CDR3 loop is CASSPGGSSEAFF. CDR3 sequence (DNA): TGTGCCAGCAGTCCAGGAGGGAGCTCTGAAGCTTTCTTT.

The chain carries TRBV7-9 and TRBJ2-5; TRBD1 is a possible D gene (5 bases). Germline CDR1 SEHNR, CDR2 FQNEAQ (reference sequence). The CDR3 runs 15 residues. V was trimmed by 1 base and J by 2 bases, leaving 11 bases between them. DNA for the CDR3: TGTGCCAGCAGCTTAGTGGGGCCAAGACAAGAGACCCAGTACTTC. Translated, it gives CASSLVGPRQETQYF.

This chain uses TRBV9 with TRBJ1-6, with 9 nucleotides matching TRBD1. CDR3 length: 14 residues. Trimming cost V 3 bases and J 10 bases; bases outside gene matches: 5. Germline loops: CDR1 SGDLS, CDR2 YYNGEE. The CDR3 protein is CASSAGQGGSPLHF. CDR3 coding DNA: TGTGCCAGCAGCGCGGGACAGGGAGGCTCACCCCTCCACTTT. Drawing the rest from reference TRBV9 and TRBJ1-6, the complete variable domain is DSGVTQTPKHLITATGQRVTLRCSPRSGDLSVYWYQQSLDQGLQFLIQYYNGEERAKGNILERFSAQQFPDLHSELNLSSLELGDSALYFCASSAGQGGSPLHFGNGTRLTVT.